The 10 T cell receptor beta chains in this list originate from one sample, sequenced in a study of cytomegalovirus exposure and HLA in healthy donors. Some clones are missing from TCRdb's copy, which holds only in-frame ones; the method was immunoSEQ multiplex PCR. This sample has over 120,000 clones, with less than 95% found just once. The sequencing input was PBMCs. The source of these receptors is a man aged 18 to 30 in good health and CMV-seropositive.

The V gene is TRBV5-1, the J gene TRBJ1-1; no clear D. The V gene's germline CDR1 is SGHRS and CDR2 YFSETQ. Trimming removed 0 bases at V and 1 base at J, with 7 bases between. The CDR3 length is 14 residues. The CDR3 DNA reads TGCGCCAGCAGCTTGGACGGTAGGAACACTGAAGCTTTCTTT. The encoded protein is CASSLDGRNTEAFF.

This rearrangement joins TRBV27 to TRBJ1-3, with unresolved D. Germline CDR1 reads MNHEY; CDR2 reads SMNVEV (reference sequence). V lost 2 bases and J lost 4, with 12 bases in between. The CDR3 consists of 15 residues. The CDR3 spells CASSLQSRPGNTIYF. CDR3 bases: TGTGCCAGCAGTTTACAGTCCAGGCCCGGAAACACCATATATTTT.

The chain links TRBV5-1 to TRBJ2-1; 7 bases line up with TRBD1. The germline V gene encodes CDR1 SGHRS and CDR2 YFSETQ. The J segment lost 8 bases and the V segment lost 4 bases, leaving 3 bases of the junction unmatched. The CDR3 runs 12 residues. The CDR3 region has the DNA TGCGCCAGCAGCAAAACAGGGGATGAGCAGTTCTTC. Translating it yields CASSKTGDEQFF. The whole variable domain, remainder taken from reference TRBV5-1 and TRBJ2-1, is KAGVTQTPRYLIKTRGQQVTLSCSPISGHRSVSWYQQTPGQGLQFLFEYFSETQRNKGNFPGRFSGRQFSNSRSEMNVSTLELGDSALYLCASSKTGDEQFFGPGTRLTVL.

This clone came up a few times. The chain employs TRBV6-1 and TRBJ1-2; TRBD1 matches 9 bases. Trimming cost V 6 bases and J 8 bases; bases outside gene matches: 7. The germline V gene has CDR1 MNHNS and CDR2 SASEGT. This CDR3 region has 13 residues. The CDR3: CASSLQGAGGYTF. CDR3 sequence (DNA): TGTGCCAGCAGCCTACAGGGGGCAGGAGGCTACACCTTC.

This chain links TRBV2 with TRBJ2-1; 7 bases map to TRBD2. Per germline, CDR1 SNHLY and CDR2 FYNNEI. The CDR3 is 14 residues long. Losses at the gene ends were 7 bases for V and 2 bases for J; bases not matched to a gene: 5. The CDR3 DNA follows: TGTGCCAGCACTGCCGGGACTACCTACAATGAGCAGTTCTTC. Its translation: CASTAGTTYNEQFF.

For this clone: The junction departs from germline at one end; a sequencing error may be responsible. The chain carries TRBV27 and TRBJ1-5; tentatively, D is TRBD1 (5 bases). The germline gives CDR1 MNHEY, CDR2 SMNVEV (reference sequence). This CDR3 region has 13 residues. This CDR3 reads CASSLYLGEAQHF. CDR3 in DNA: TGTGCCAGCAGCTTATACTTGGGGGAGGCCCAGCATTTT.

This chain links TRBV2 with TRBJ2-7; 10 nucleotides agree with TRBD1. The CDR3 runs 15 residues. With 8 bases clipped from V and 1 base from J, the junction kept 8 bases outside the gene matches. CDR1 is SNHLY, CDR2 FYNNEI, per germline. The CDR3 nucleotides read TGTGCCAGCCGCAGACAGGGGGCTGCTTCCTACGAGCAGTACTTC. The encoded protein is CASRRQGAASYEQYF.

The chain uses TRBV18 and TRBJ1-4; 8 nucleotides align to TRBD1. CDR1 is KGHSH and CDR2 is LQKENI in the germline V gene. Trimming cost V 1 base and J 3 bases; bases outside gene matches: 1. The CDR3 consists of 15 residues. The CDR3 DNA follows: TGTGCCAGCTCACCACAGACAGGGGCTAATGAAAAACTGTTTTTT. Protein product: CASSPQTGANEKLFF.

The genes are TRBV6-5 and TRBJ1-6; D call uncertain. The germline CDR1 and CDR2 sequences are MNHEY and SVGAGI. The CDR3 runs to 13 residues. Trimming took off 3 bases at V and 7 bases at J, with 7 bases between the two ends. The CDR3 nucleotides are TGTGCCAGCAGTTATCGGAGGAATTCACCCCTCCACTTT. The encoded protein is CASSYRRNSPLHF.

The gene calls are TRBV5-1 and TRBJ2-1; TRBD1 might be the D (6 bases). This CDR3 is built from 12 residues. Germline V gives CDR1 SGHRS, CDR2 YFSETQ. Trimming took off 4 bases at V and 8 bases at J, with 10 bases between the two ends. The CDR3 nucleotides read TGCGCCAGCAGCCCACAGGGAGATGAGCAGTTCTTC. Its translation: CASSPQGDEQFF. Full variable domain (rest looked up from reference TRBV5-1 and TRBJ2-1): KAGVTQTPRYLIKTRGQQVTLSCSPISGHRSVSWYQQTPGQGLQFLFEYFSETQRNKGNFPGRFSGRQFSNSRSEMNVSTLELGDSALYLCASSPQGDEQFFGPGTRLTVL.